This T cell receptor beta chain was captured by sequencing in a study of regulatory T cells in long-lasting Graves disease. Trimming took off 0 bases at V and 2 bases at J, with 13 bases between the two ends. The CDR3 spans 15 residues. Looked up from germline, CDR1 is SQVTM and CDR2 is ANQGSEA. iRepertoire HTBI primers and Arm-PCR of CDR3 regions built TCR beta libraries. TCRdb re-called the multiplex PCR reads with MiXCR, one entry per CDR3 protein. The sample lists about 400,000 distinct CDR3 sequences, roughly 16% occurring once. Many counts were recorded for this clonotype. Described time point: newly diagnosed GD, antithyroid drugs for less than 3 months. The TCR library was prepared using RNA isolated from PBMCs.

J is TRBJ2-5 and V is TRBV29-1, with D possibly TRBD2 on 6 matching bases. The receptor's source is a female donor with Graves disease. The source was peripheral blood mononuclear cells (PBMCs), collected at new diagnosis, from a patient treated with antithyroid drugs. The CDR3 here is CSVEEVGSGQETQYF. CDR3 nucleotide sequence: TGCAGCGTTGAAGAGGTTGGTAGCGGACAAGAGACCCAGTACTTC.